This entry lists 19 T cell receptor beta chains sequenced from one sample in a study of cytomegalovirus exposure and HLA in healthy donors. PCR involved 60 Vbeta and 13 Jbeta primers. Measured with immunoSEQ multiplex PCR; TCRdb has only the in-frame clones, and not every one. The repertoire consists of 150,000 to 160,000 clones, with around 80% occurring once and the leading ten covering over 3%. Sequencing input: PBMCs. The receptor source for this set is a woman in her 40s in good health and CMV-seronegative.

The chain combines TRBV5-1 with TRBJ1-4; D call uncertain. Trimming cost V 5 bases and J 4 bases, with 15 bases left between them. The CDR3 has 15 amino acids. The germline V gene has CDR1 SGHRS and CDR2 YFSETQ. The CDR3 is CASRPSFRLNEKLFF. The CDR3 DNA reads TGCGCCAGCAGACCTTCTTTCAGACTTAATGAAAAACTGTTTTTT.

This clone was found once. J is TRBJ1-5 and V is TRBV4-1; possibly TRBD1 for D (6 bases). V was clipped by 5 bases and J by 2 bases, with 16 bases between them. The germline gives CDR1 MGHRA, CDR2 YSYEKL. The CDR3 is made up of 16 amino acids. CDR3 sequence reads: CASSGQQGAGNQPQHF. CDR3 DNA sequence: TGCGCCAGCAGCGGTCAACAGGGAGCGGGCAATCAGCCCCAGCATTTT.

The chain links TRBV7-2 to TRBJ1-1, with D uncertain. The germline CDR1 and CDR2 sequences are SGHTA and FQGNSA. V was cut by 5 bases and J by 8 bases, with 18 bases left in between. CDR3 length: 14 amino acids. For the CDR3, the DNA is TGTGCCAGCAGCGCCCGTTCCCGGGGATCAGAAGCTTTCTTT. It codes for CASSARSRGSEAFF. Full variable domain (remainder filled in from reference TRBV7-2 and TRBJ1-1): GAGVSQSPSNKVTEKGKDVELRCDPISGHTALYWYRQSLGQGLEFLIYFQGNSAPDKSGLPSDRFSAERTGGSVSTLTIQRTQQEDSAVYLCASSARSRGSEAFFGQGTRLTVV.

This clone came up once. The chain employs TRBV4-1 and TRBJ2-5; D might be TRBD2 (7 bases). The end of the DNA aligns better with TRBJ2-7, so the J call may be wrong. This CDR3 contains 17 residues. Germline V lookup: CDR1 MGHRA, CDR2 YSYEKL. The CDR3, as DNA: TGCGCCAGCAGCCAAGATGGGGGGGGGCCGAGATCCTACGAGCAGTACTTC. It encodes CASSQDGGGPRSYEQYF.

This clone was seen more than once but under ten times. The chain is built from TRBV5-6 and TRBJ1-1; D may be TRBD1 (6 bases). Germline V gene sequence: CDR1 SGHDT, CDR2 YYEEEE. The CDR3 is made up of 15 amino acids. V dropped 4 bases and J dropped 0 bases, with 13 bases sitting between them. The chain's CDR3 is CASSRLGHLNTEAFF. The DNA of the CDR3 is TGTGCCAGCAGCCGCCTGGGACACCTGAACACTGAAGCTTTCTTT.

This sequence joins TRBV5-1 and TRBJ1-2; 10 positions match TRBD1. V gave up 0 bases and J gave up 3 bases; unmatched junction bases: 5. Looked up from germline, CDR1 is SGHRS and CDR2 is YFSETQ. The CDR3 consists of 16 residues. CDR3 DNA sequence: TGCGCCAGCAGCTTGGACGGACAGGGGGGATACTATGGCTACACCTTC. It translates to CASSLDGQGGYYGYTF.

This clone occurred a few times. This sequence joins TRBV5-1 and TRBJ1-2, with 8 bases matching TRBD1. The CDR3 is 13 residues long. Germline V gene data show CDR1 as SGHRS and CDR2 as YFSETQ. Trimming cost V 5 bases and J 7 bases; bases outside gene matches: 7. CDR3 amino acids: CASRPGGEVGYTF. The CDR3 nucleotides read TGCGCCAGCAGGCCAGGGGGCGAAGTTGGCTACACCTTC.

The V and J genes are TRBV6-1 and TRBJ2-7; TRBD1 matches 9 bases. CDR3 size: 15 residues. The germline CDR1 and CDR2 sequences are MNHNS and SASEGT. Unmatched junction bases numbered 4, after V lost 1 base and J lost 3 bases. The CDR3 sequence: CASSEGAGQGYEQYF. In DNA form, the CDR3 reads TGTGCCAGCAGTGAAGGGGCGGGACAGGGCTACGAGCAGTACTTC.

The chain employs TRBV11-3 and TRBJ1-1; the match to TRBD1 covers 8 bases. CDR3 size: 13 residues. V lost 5 bases and J lost 8; bases outside the gene matches: 7. Per germline, CDR1 SGHNT and CDR2 YENEEA. The CDR3 nucleotides read TGTGCCAGCAGCCCGGGACAGGTCGGGGAAGCTTTCTTT. Translation gives CASSPGQVGEAFF.

The chain couples TRBV4-1 to TRBJ1-3, with D possibly TRBD1 on 5 matching bases. The germline V and J ends were trimmed by 4 bases and 2 bases, with 18 bases remaining between them. The CDR3 length is 17 residues. Germline CDR1 and CDR2: MGHRA and YSYEKL. CDR3 in DNA: TGCGCCAGCAGCCCTTGGGGGGTAGGGAAAACTGGAAACACCATATATTTT. Translation gives CASSPWGVGKTGNTIYF.

The rearrangement links TRBV5-6 to TRBJ2-7; 8 nucleotides match TRBD1. The germline gives CDR1 SGHDT, CDR2 YYEEEE. This CDR3 has 15 amino acids. Trimming at V came to 3 bases and at J to 2 bases, leaving 7 bases not matched to a gene. The CDR3 DNA sequence: TGTGCCAGCAGCTCGCGGACAGGGATGACCTACGAGCAGTACTTC. This encodes CASSSRTGMTYEQYF.

The chain is built from TRBV5-4 and TRBJ1-2; D is perhaps TRBD1 (5 bases). CDR3 length: 15 amino acids. Trimming removed 3 bases at V and 6 bases at J, with 18 bases between. Germline loops: CDR1 SGHNT, CDR2 YYREEE (reference sequence). The CDR3 spells CASSSAGLPGDGYTF. The CDR3 nucleotides read TGTGCCAGCAGCTCGGCGGGGCTCCCGGGGGATGGCTACACCTTC. Supplemented by reference TRBV5-4 and TRBJ1-2, the full variable domain reads ETGVTQSPTHLIKTRGQQVTLRCSSQSGHNTVSWYQQALGQGPQFIFQYYREEENGRGNFPPRFSGLQFPNYSSELNVNALELDDSALYLCASSSAGLPGDGYTFGSGTRLTVV.

This clone was seen a single time. The rearrangement links TRBV11-2 to TRBJ2-5; D not resolved. This CDR3 is 13 amino acids long. V shed 1 base and J shed 3 bases, with 6 bases lying between them. CDR1 and CDR2 (germline): SGHAT, FQNNGV. Written as DNA, the CDR3 is TGTGCCAGCAGCTTAGGCCGGGAAGAGACCCAGTACTTC. This encodes CASSLGREETQYF.

With regard to this clone: This sample also contains other DNA sequences that code for the same CDR3. This chain connects TRBV19 to TRBJ1-5; the match to TRBD1 covers 9 bases. The ends lost 7 bases at V and 4 bases at J; junction bases unmatched: 8. This CDR3 contains 15 residues. Looked up from germline, CDR1 is LNHDA and CDR2 is SQIVND (reference sequence). The CDR3 sequence is CASNTGQGINQPQHF. In DNA form, the CDR3 reads TGTGCCAGTAATACCGGACAGGGGATTAATCAGCCCCAGCATTTT.

This clone was seen just once. CDR3 bases: TGTGCCAGCAGCTTGGAGGGAGGGTCCTACAATGAGCAGTTCTTC. It yields the protein CASSLEGGSYNEQFF. The chain employs TRBV5-4 and TRBJ2-1; 7 bases map to TRBD2. This CDR3 is built from 15 residues. Germline CDR1 and CDR2: SGHNT and YYREEE (reference sequence). Losses at the gene ends were 0 bases for V and 1 base for J; bases not matched to a gene: 1.

This clone was picked up a small number of times. In DNA, the CDR3 is TGTGCCAGCAGTGAATCGGGGGGCTTTGAAAAACTGTTTTTT. Protein product: CASSESGGFEKLFF. The chain is built from TRBV6-1 and TRBJ1-4; tentatively, D is TRBD1 (6 bases). Looked up from germline, CDR1 is MNHNS and CDR2 is SASEGT. V lost 2 bases and J 7 bases, leaving 11 bases between the germline ends. The CDR3 length is 14 residues.

This clone came up a few times. The chain combines TRBV5-6 with TRBJ1-1, with a possible D match to TRBD1 (6 bases). The CDR3 is 14 amino acids. The V end lost 3 bases, the J end lost 1 base, and 10 bases lay between the germline ends. Germline V gives CDR1 SGHDT, CDR2 YYEEEE. The CDR3 region is CASSSGTRNTEAFF. CDR3 bases: TGTGCCAGCAGCTCCGGGACACGGAACACTGAAGCTTTCTTT.

This chain uses TRBV6-6 with TRBJ1-3, with D unresolved. The V gene lost 3 bases and the J gene lost 0 bases, with 12 bases spanning the gap. Per the germline V gene, CDR1 is MNHNY and CDR2 is SVGAGI (reference sequence). This CDR3 region has 16 residues. The CDR3: CASSYRGRNSGNTIYF. The CDR3 DNA reads as TGTGCCAGCAGTTATCGGGGAAGGAACTCTGGAAACACCATATATTTT.

For the CDR3, the DNA is TGCAGCGTTGGGGAGCCTGGAAACACCATATATTTT. Translated: CSVGEPGNTIYF. The rearrangement joins TRBV29-1 to TRBJ1-3; D gene unclear. The CDR3 loop spans 12 amino acids. CDR1 SQVTM and CDR2 ANQGSEA come from the germline V gene. The V gene lost 4 bases and the J gene lost 2 bases, with 6 bases spanning the gap.